Listed below are T cell receptor beta chains from one sample, sequenced in a study of blood T cell repertoires in COVID-19. The protocol was immunoSEQ multiplex PCR, while the TCRdb copy is restricted to in-frame clones and leaves out a portion. Here the sample spans 100,000 to 120,000 clones, under 75% being singletons. The sample comprised peripheral blood. The receptor source for this set is a woman aged 60-75 years with acute or convalescent COVID-19. Each CDR3 is given with its conserved first and last residue. Each record gives: J gene, D gene, V gene, CDR3 protein. A D gene is named only where the DNA matches it firmly.

TRBJ1-4	NA	TRBV9	CASSGGQTEKLFF
TRBJ2-7	TRBD1	TRBV29-1	CSVEEPGQGGRYF
TRBJ1-1	NA	TRBV19	CASGAKVITEAFF
TRBJ1-5	NA	TRBV18	CASSAAGDQPQHF
TRBJ1-2	TRBD1	TRBV5-6	CASRQGQGSWGYTF
TRBJ1-1	NA	TRBV28	CASHWNTEAFF
TRBJ1-2	NA	TRBV19	CASSSGDGFGYGYTF
TRBJ1-2	NA	TRBV25-1	CASSETFVGYGYTF
TRBJ1-3	NA	TRBV5-1	CASSPSSGNTIYF
TRBJ2-4	NA	TRBV4-1	CASSQNPETGLAKNIQYF
TRBJ1-5	NA	TRBV4-1	CASSQGGGARLHF
TRBJ2-7	NA	TRBV3-1/TRBV3-2	CASSPGKRSYEQYF